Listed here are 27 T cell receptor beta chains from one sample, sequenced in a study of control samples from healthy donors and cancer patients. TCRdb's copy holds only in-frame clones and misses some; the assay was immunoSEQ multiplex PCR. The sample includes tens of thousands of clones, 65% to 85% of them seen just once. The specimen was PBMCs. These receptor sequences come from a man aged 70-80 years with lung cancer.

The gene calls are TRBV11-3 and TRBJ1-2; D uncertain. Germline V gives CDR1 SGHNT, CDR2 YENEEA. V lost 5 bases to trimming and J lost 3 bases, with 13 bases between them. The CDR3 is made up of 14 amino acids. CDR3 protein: CASSPRTAYYGYTF. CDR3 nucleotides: TGTGCCAGCAGCCCGCGGACTGCCTACTATGGCTACACCTTC.

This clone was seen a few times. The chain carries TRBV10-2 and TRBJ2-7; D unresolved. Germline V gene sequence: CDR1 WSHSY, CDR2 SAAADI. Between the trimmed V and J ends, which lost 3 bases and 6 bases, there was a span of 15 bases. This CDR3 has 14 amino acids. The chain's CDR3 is CASSDGGLLTEQYF. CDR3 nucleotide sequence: TGCGCCAGCAGTGACGGTGGCCTACTTACCGAGCAGTACTTC.

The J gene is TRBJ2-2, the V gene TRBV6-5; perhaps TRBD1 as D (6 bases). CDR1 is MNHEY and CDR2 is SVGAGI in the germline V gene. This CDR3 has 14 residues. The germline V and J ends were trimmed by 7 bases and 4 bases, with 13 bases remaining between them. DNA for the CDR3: TGTGCCAGCATTCAGGGCAGGGGCACCGGGGAGCTGTTTTTT. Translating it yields CASIQGRGTGELFF.

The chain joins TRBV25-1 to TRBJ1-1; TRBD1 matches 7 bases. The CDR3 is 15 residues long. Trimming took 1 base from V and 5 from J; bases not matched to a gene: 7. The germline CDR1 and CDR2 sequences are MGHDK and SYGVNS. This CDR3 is CASSEFGRGRTEAFF. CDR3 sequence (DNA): TGTGCCAGCAGTGAATTCGGCAGGGGGAGAACTGAAGCTTTCTTT.

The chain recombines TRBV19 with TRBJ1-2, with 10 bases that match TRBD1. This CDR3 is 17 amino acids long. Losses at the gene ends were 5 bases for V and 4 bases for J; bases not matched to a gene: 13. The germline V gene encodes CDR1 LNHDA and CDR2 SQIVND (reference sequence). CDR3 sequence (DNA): TGTGCCAGTAGTGTTCGACAGGGGGCCCTAGGTGGCTATGGCTACACCTTC. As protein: CASSVRQGALGGYGYTF.

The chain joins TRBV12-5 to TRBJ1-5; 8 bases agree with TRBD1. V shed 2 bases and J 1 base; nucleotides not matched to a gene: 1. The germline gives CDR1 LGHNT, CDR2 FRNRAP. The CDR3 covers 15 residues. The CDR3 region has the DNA TGTGCTAGTGGTTTGAGGGACAGGAGCAATCAGCCCCAGCATTTT. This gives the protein CASGLRDRSNQPQHF.

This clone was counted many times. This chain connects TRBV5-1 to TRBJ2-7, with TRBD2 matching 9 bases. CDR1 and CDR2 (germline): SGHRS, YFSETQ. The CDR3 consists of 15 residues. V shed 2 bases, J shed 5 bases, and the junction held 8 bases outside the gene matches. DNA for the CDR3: TGCGCCAGCAGCTTAGAGCGGGGGGCCCACCACGAGCAGTACTTC. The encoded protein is CASSLERGAHHEQYF.

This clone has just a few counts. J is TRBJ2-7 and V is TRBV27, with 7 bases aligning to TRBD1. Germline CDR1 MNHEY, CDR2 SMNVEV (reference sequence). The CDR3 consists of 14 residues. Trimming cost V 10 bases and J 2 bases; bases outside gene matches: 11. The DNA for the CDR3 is TGTGCCACCAAGGGGGCAGGTGGACCCTACGAGCAGTACTTC. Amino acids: CATKGAGGPYEQYF.

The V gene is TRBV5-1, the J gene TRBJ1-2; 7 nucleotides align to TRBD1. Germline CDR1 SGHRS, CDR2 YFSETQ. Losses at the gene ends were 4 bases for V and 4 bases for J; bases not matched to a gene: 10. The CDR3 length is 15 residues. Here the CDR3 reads CASSAQGRRVYGYTF. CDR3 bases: TGCGCCAGCAGCGCACAGGGGCGTCGGGTCTATGGCTACACCTTC.

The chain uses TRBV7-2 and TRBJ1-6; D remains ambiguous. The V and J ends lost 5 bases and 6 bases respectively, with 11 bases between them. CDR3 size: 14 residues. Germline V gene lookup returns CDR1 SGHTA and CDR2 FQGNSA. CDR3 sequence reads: CASSPRTGNSPLHF. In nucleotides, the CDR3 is TGTGCCAGCAGCCCCCGGACGGGTAATTCACCCCTCCACTTT.

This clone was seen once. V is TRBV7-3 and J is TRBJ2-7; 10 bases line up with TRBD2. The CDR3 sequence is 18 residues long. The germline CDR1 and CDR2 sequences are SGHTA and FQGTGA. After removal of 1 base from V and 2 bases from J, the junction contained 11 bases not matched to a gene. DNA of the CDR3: TGTGCCAGCAGCTTAAGTTTCTTTCTAGCGGGGGAGGCCTACGAGCAGTACTTC. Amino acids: CASSLSFFLAGEAYEQYF.

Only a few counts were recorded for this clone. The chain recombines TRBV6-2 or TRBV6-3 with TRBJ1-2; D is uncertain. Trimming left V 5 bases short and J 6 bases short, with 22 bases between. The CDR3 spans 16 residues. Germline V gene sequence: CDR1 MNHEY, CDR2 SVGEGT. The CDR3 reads CASSPWGDFDVNGYTF. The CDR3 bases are TGTGCCAGCAGTCCCTGGGGAGACTTCGATGTGAATGGCTACACCTTC.

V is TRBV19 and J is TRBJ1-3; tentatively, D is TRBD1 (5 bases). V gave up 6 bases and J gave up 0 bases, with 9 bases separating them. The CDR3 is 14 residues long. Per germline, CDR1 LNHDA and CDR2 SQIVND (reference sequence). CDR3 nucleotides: TGTGCCAGTAGCGAGGGGAACTCTGGAAACACCATATATTTT. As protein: CASSEGNSGNTIYF.

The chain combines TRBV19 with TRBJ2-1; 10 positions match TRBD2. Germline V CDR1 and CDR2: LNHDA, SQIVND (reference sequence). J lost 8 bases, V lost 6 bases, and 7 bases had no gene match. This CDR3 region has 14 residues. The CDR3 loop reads CASRLAGGGDEQFF. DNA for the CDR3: TGTGCCAGTAGATTAGCGGGGGGCGGGGATGAGCAGTTCTTC.

CDR3 nucleotide sequence: TGTGCCAGCAGACGACCACTAGCGGGGACGAACACCGGGGAGCTGTTTTTT. It is translated as CASRRPLAGTNTGELFF. The genes are TRBV3-1 (or the pseudogene TRBV3-2) and TRBJ2-2; 10 bases map to TRBD2. Germline lookup yields CDR1 LGHDT and CDR2 YNNKEL (reference sequence). Trimming took 6 bases from V and 0 from J; bases not matched to a gene: 7. The CDR3 consists of 17 residues.

This chain's CDR3 is CASSLGGGAGELFF. CDR3 nucleotides: TGTGCCAGCAGCTTAGGGGGAGGGGCCGGGGAGCTGTTTTTT. The gene calls are TRBV7-7 and TRBJ2-2; 7 bases are a match to TRBD2. The germline CDR1 and CDR2 sequences are SSHAT and FNYEAQ (reference sequence). J gave up 6 bases and V 1 base, and 2 bases lay outside the gene matches. This CDR3 comprises 14 residues.

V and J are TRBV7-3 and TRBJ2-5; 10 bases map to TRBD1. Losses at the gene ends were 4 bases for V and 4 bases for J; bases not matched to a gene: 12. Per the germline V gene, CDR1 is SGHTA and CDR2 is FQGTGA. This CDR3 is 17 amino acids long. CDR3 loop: CASSSTPRTGGIETQYF. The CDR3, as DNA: TGTGCCAGCAGCTCTACCCCCCGGACAGGGGGAATAGAGACCCAGTACTTC. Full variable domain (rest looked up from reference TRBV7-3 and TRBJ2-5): GAGVSQTPSNKVTEKGKYVELRCDPISGHTALYWYRQSLGQGPEFLIYFQGTGAADDSGLPNDRFFAVRPEGSVSTLKIQRTERGDSAVYLCASSSTPRTGGIETQYFGPGTRLLVL.

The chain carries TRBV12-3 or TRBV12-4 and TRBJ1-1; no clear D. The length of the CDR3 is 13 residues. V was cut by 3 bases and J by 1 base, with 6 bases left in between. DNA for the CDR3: TGTGCCAGCAGTTTGAGCACGAACACTGAAGCTTTCTTT. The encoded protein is CASSLSTNTEAFF.

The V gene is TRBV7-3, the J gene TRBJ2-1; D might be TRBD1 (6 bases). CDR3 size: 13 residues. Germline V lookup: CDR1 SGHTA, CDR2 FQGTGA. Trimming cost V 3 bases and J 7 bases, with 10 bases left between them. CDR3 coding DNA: TGTGCCAGCAGCTTGAAGAGGGGGAATGAGCAGTTCTTC. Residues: CASSLKRGNEQFF.

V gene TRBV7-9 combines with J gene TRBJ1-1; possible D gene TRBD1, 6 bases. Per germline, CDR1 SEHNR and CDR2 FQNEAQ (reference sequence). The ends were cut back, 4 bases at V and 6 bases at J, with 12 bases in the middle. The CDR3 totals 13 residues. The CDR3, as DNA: TGTGCCAGCAGCTCACAGGGTTGGGCTGAAGCTTTCTTT. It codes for CASSSQGWAEAFF.

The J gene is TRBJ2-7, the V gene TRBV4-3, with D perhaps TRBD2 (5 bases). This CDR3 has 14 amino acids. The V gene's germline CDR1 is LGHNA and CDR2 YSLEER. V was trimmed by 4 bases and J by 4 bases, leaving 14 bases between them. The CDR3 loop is CASSPDAGLYEQYF. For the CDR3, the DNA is TGCGCCAGCAGCCCGGACGCGGGCCTGTACGAGCAGTACTTC.

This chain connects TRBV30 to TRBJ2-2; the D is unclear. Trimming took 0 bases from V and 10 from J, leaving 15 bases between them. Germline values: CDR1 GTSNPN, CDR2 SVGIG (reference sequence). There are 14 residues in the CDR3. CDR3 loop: CAWSVRPGLTELFF. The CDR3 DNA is TGTGCCTGGAGTGTACGACCGGGCCTAACGGAGCTGTTTTTT.

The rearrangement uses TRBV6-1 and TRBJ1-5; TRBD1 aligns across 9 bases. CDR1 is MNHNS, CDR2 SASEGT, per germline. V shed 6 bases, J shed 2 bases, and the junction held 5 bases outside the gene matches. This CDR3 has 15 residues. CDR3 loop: CASRPTGGRNQPQHF. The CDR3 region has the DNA TGTGCCAGCAGACCGACAGGGGGTCGCAATCAGCCCCAGCATTTT.

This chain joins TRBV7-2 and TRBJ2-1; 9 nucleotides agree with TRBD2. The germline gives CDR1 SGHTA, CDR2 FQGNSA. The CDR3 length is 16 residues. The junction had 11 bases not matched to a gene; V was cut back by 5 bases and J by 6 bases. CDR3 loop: CASSKRGGGGANEQFF. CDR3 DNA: TGTGCCAGCAGCAAAAGAGGAGGCGGGGGGGCCAATGAGCAGTTCTTC.

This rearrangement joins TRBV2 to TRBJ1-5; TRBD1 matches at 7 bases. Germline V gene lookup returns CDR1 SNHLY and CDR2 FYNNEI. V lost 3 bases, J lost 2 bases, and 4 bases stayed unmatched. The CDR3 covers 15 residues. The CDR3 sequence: CASSDRTGGNQPQHF. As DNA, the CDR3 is TGTGCCAGCAGTGACCGCACAGGGGGCAATCAGCCCCAGCATTTT.

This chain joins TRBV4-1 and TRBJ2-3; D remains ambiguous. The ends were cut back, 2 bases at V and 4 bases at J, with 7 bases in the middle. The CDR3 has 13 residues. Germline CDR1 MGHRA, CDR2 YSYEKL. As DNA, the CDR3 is TGCGCCAGCAGCCAATACCCCCCAGATACGCAGTATTTT. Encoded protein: CASSQYPPDTQYF.

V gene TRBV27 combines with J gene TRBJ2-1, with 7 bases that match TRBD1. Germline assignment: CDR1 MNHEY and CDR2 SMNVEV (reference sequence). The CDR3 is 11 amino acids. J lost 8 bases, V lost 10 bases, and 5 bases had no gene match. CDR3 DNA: TGTGCCAACAGGGGAGAGGATGAGCAGTTCTTC. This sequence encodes CANRGEDEQFF.